The next 27 T cell receptor beta chains were all read from a single sample in a study of graft-versus-host responses after intestinal transplantation. These receptors' antigens are unknown. Produced via immunoSEQ multiplex PCR; TCRdb's table is partial and in-frame only. The sample includes about 110,000 clones, about nine tenths of them seen just once. The material was unstimulated CD4+ T cells sorted from spleen or lymph node cells, obtained before transplant. The receptor set was obtained from a human donor who was the organ donor for an intestinal transplant.

The V and J genes are TRBV6-1 and TRBJ1-4, with D tentatively TRBD1 (5 bases). Germline V gives CDR1 MNHNS, CDR2 SASEGT. The CDR3 is 14 residues long. With 7 bases removed from V and 7 bases from J, the gap between germline ends came to 16 bases. CDR3: CASKLGTNGEKLFF. CDR3 DNA: TGTGCCAGCAAGCTCGGGACCAACGGTGAAAAACTGTTTTTT.

The CDR3 is CASSLGAGFVNYGYTF. Here the CDR3 DNA reads TGTGCCAGCAGCTTAGGGGCAGGGTTCGTTAACTATGGCTACACCTTC. The genes are TRBV7-9 and TRBJ1-2, with a tentative D call TRBD1 (5 bases). CDR1 is SEHNR and CDR2 is FQNEAQ in the germline V gene (reference sequence). V was pared by 1 base and J by 1 base, with 13 bases between. This CDR3 spans 16 amino acids.

J is TRBJ2-2 and V is TRBV5-5; D call uncertain. The CDR3 is 15 residues long. Germline V gene lookup returns CDR1 SGHKS and CDR2 YYEKEE (reference sequence). Between the trimmed V and J ends, which lost 0 bases and 5 bases, there was a span of 11 bases. This CDR3 is CASSLAHWNTGELFF. In DNA form, the CDR3 reads TGTGCCAGCAGCTTGGCCCACTGGAATACCGGGGAGCTGTTTTTT.

The rearrangement uses TRBV2 and TRBJ2-3; 7 bases match TRBD2. The CDR3 runs to 14 residues. The V gene's germline CDR1 is SNHLY and CDR2 FYNNEI. V shed 7 bases and J 0 bases; nucleotides not matched to a gene: 4. CDR3: CASMGGLSTDTQYF. The DNA of the CDR3 is TGTGCCAGCATGGGGGGACTAAGCACAGATACGCAGTATTTT.

The rearrangement joins TRBV5-6 to TRBJ2-7; 10 positions agree with TRBD2. CDR1 is SGHDT, CDR2 YYEEEE, per germline. The V gene end was trimmed by 4 bases and the J gene end by 0 bases; junction bases not matched to a gene: 7. This CDR3 region has 16 residues. The CDR3 bases are TGTGCCAGCAGCACCCGACTAGCGGGCCTCTCCTACGAGCAGTACTTC. This sequence encodes CASSTRLAGLSYEQYF.

This sequence joins TRBV30 and TRBJ2-3; 11 bases are a match to TRBD2. This CDR3 region has 19 residues. From germline, CDR1 is GTSNPN and CDR2 SVGIG (reference sequence). With V trimmed by 2 bases and J by 0 bases, 13 bases remained unmatched. In DNA form, the CDR3 reads TGTGCCTGGAGTCCGGGACTAGCGGTATTTATAACTAGCACAGATACGCAGTATTTT. Translation: CAWSPGLAVFITSTDTQYF.

The J gene is TRBJ2-2, the V gene TRBV9, with TRBD2 identical over 11 bases. With V trimmed by 3 bases and J by 0 bases, 7 bases remained unmatched. Germline CDR1 and CDR2: SGDLS and YYNGEE. CDR3 length: 18 amino acids. CDR3 sequence: CASSATSGERANTGELFF. The DNA for the CDR3 is TGTGCCAGCAGCGCGACTAGCGGGGAGCGGGCGAACACCGGGGAGCTGTTTTTT.

The gene calls are TRBV18 and TRBJ2-5; no clear D. Trimming took 6 bases from V and 1 from J, leaving 18 bases between them. The CDR3 covers 16 residues. Germline assignment: CDR1 KGHSH and CDR2 LQKENI. CDR3: CASSLGPYRGQETQYF. CDR3 nucleotide sequence: TGTGCCAGCTCCCTGGGCCCTTACCGAGGCCAAGAGACCCAGTACTTC.

The rearrangement uses TRBV27 and TRBJ1-6; unclear D gene. CDR1 is MNHEY and CDR2 is SMNVEV in the germline V gene (reference sequence). This CDR3 has 16 amino acids. The V end lost 2 bases, the J end lost 4 bases, and 12 bases lay between the germline ends. The DNA for the CDR3 is TGTGCCAGCAGTTTACTTTCCGGGGTTTATAATTCACCCCTCCACTTT. Amino acid sequence: CASSLLSGVYNSPLHF.

V and J are TRBV4-1 and TRBJ2-3, with 9 bases aligning to TRBD1. Per the germline V gene, CDR1 is MGHRA and CDR2 is YSYEKL. This CDR3 region has 18 residues. The V segment lost 1 base and the J segment 2 bases; nucleotides outside the gene matches: 10. CDR3 DNA sequence: TGCGCCAGCAGCCAAGCCTACGGGACAGGGTTGAACACAGATACGCAGTATTTT. It is translated as CASSQAYGTGLNTDTQYF.

J is TRBJ2-5 and V is TRBV7-9; 11 nucleotides align to TRBD2. From germline, CDR1 is SEHNR and CDR2 FQNEAQ (reference sequence). This CDR3 region has 16 residues. V lost 0 bases, J lost 4 bases, and 4 bases stayed unmatched. The CDR3 region has the DNA TGTGCCAGCAGCTTAGCTAGCGGGGGGGCTGGAGAGACCCAGTACTTC. Amino acids: CASSLASGGAGETQYF.

This chain links TRBV7-2 with TRBJ1-1; no definite D call. The V and J ends lost 0 bases and 2 bases respectively, with 10 bases between them. Germline CDR1 SGHTA, CDR2 FQGNSA. This CDR3 is built from 15 residues. The CDR3 reads CASSLASRVNTEAFF. The CDR3 bases are TGTGCCAGCAGCTTAGCGTCAAGGGTCAACACTGAAGCTTTCTTT.

About this clone: The junction does not match germline at one end; this may be a read error. J is TRBJ1-2 and V is TRBV29-1; D remains ambiguous. The germline V gene has CDR1 SQVTM and CDR2 ANQGSEA. The CDR3 consists of 13 residues. The CDR3 protein is CSVDSDSNHGYTF. In nucleotides, the CDR3 is TGCAGCGTTGATTCAGACTCTAACCATGGCTACACCTTC.

The chain is built from TRBV20-1 and TRBJ2-7, with TRBD1 as a possible D gene (5 bases). The V gene lost 4 bases and the J gene lost 4 bases, with 8 bases spanning the gap. Germline V CDR1 and CDR2: DFQATT, SNEGSKA (reference sequence). This CDR3 spans 11 amino acids. The CDR3 loop is CSAIDSYEQYF. In DNA, the CDR3 is TGCAGTGCTATTGACAGTTACGAGCAGTACTTC.

The rearrangement links TRBV19 to TRBJ1-5; maybe TRBD1 (5 bases). CDR1 LNHDA and CDR2 SQIVND come from the germline V gene (reference sequence). Trimming shortened V by 0 bases and J by 6 bases, and 15 bases separated the two germline ends. This CDR3 has 16 residues. The CDR3 DNA reads TGTGCCAGTAGTATAGATCAAGGGGTAGGCGGTCAGCCCCAGCATTTT. This encodes CASSIDQGVGGQPQHF.

This chain uses TRBV6-1 with TRBJ2-1; 13 nucleotides line up with TRBD2. V lost 2 bases, J lost 3 bases, and 4 bases stayed unmatched. In germline, CDR1 is MNHNS, CDR2 SASEGT. CDR3 length equals 17 residues. The CDR3 sequence: CASSETTSGGYYNEQFF. Here the CDR3 DNA reads TGTGCCAGCAGTGAAACGACTAGCGGGGGGTACTACAATGAGCAGTTCTTC.

V is TRBV6-5 and J is TRBJ2-4, with D uncertain. The CDR3 runs 15 residues. Germline V CDR1 and CDR2: MNHEY, SVGAGI. Trimming left V 6 bases short and J 0 bases short, with 12 bases between. CDR3 bases: TGTGCCAGCAGCGACCGGATCCTAGCCAAAAACATTCAGTACTTC. It specifies CASSDRILAKNIQYF.

Here the CDR3 DNA reads TGCAGCGTTGGGGACAGGGGCAACACCGGGGAGCTGTTTTTT. Amino acids: CSVGDRGNTGELFF. J is TRBJ2-2 and V is TRBV29-1; 10 nucleotides align to TRBD1. This CDR3 comprises 14 residues. Germline V gene data show CDR1 as SQVTM and CDR2 as ANQGSEA. J was trimmed by 2 bases and V by 4 bases; bases with no gene match: 1.

The J gene is TRBJ1-1, the V gene TRBV6-5; D unresolved. The germline V gene has CDR1 MNHEY and CDR2 SVGAGI. Deletions cut 5 bases from V and 5 bases from J, with 15 bases between. The CDR3 has 14 residues. The CDR3 DNA reads TGTGCCAGCAGTCGGTCGGATTGGCTGACTGAAGCTTTCTTT. It encodes CASSRSDWLTEAFF.

V is TRBV6-1 and J is TRBJ1-5; D remains ambiguous. CDR1 and CDR2 (germline): MNHNS, SASEGT. The CDR3 has 13 residues. V lost 4 bases to trimming and J lost 4 bases, with 8 bases between them. The CDR3 loop reads CASSGRSNQPQHF. CDR3 DNA sequence: TGTGCCAGCAGTGGAAGATCAAATCAGCCCCAGCATTTT.

This clone was counted a few times. The V call is TRBV5-4, the J call TRBJ2-7, with a weak D call TRBD2 (5 bases). CDR3 length: 13 amino acids. Trimming shortened V by 1 base and J by 2 bases, and 7 bases separated the two germline ends. The germline V gene has CDR1 SGHNT and CDR2 YYREEE (reference sequence). CDR3: CASSLSGPYEQYF. The CDR3, as DNA: TGTGCCAGCAGCTTGAGCGGTCCCTACGAGCAGTACTTC.

This clone was recorded only once. The chain employs TRBV7-2 and TRBJ2-1; D is perhaps TRBD1 (6 bases). The CDR3 consists of 12 residues. The V end lost 5 bases, the J end lost 10 bases, and 12 bases lay between the germline ends. Germline lookup yields CDR1 SGHTA and CDR2 FQGNSA. The CDR3 loop is CASSHRVSEQFF. DNA of the CDR3: TGTGCCAGCAGCCACAGGGTAAGCGAGCAGTTCTTC.

CDR3 sequence reads: CASSKFWGLGVLGQETQYF. The DNA of the CDR3 is TGTGCCAGCAGCAAGTTCTGGGGTTTGGGTGTTCTTGGACAAGAGACCCAGTACTTC. The chain joins TRBV11-3 to TRBJ2-5; D remains ambiguous. The CDR3 sequence is 19 residues long. Germline V gene data show CDR1 as SGHNT and CDR2 as YENEEA. Trimming stripped 5 bases from V and 2 bases from J, with 27 bases between.

The CDR3 loop reads CATSRGGVESYEQYF. The CDR3 DNA is TGTGCCACCAGCAGAGGCGGAGTGGAGAGCTACGAGCAGTACTTC. The gene calls are TRBV15 and TRBJ2-7; D remains unclear. CDR1 and CDR2 from the germline V gene are LNHNV and YYDKDF (reference sequence). CDR3 length: 15 residues. V lost 1 base, J lost 3 bases, and 13 bases lay in between.

The CDR3 sequence: CASREGQGSRYEQYF. The DNA of the CDR3 is TGTGCCAGTCGCGAGGGGCAGGGTAGTCGGTACGAGCAGTACTTC. The chain uses TRBV19 and TRBJ2-7; D possibly uses TRBD1 or TRBD2 (5 bases each). The ends were cut back, 8 bases at V and 4 bases at J, with 21 bases in the middle. CDR1 and CDR2 from the germline V gene are LNHDA and SQIVND (reference sequence). CDR3 length: 15 amino acids.

The chain recombines TRBV19 with TRBJ2-7, with TRBD1 identical over 8 bases. Germline V gene sequence: CDR1 LNHDA, CDR2 SQIVND (reference sequence). The CDR3 spans 15 residues. V lost 3 bases to trimming and J lost 2 bases; unmatched junction nucleotides: 6. This chain's CDR3 is CASSIWQGATYEQYF. In DNA, the CDR3 is TGTGCCAGTAGTATCTGGCAGGGGGCGACCTACGAGCAGTACTTC.

The chain links TRBV18 to TRBJ2-6; TRBD1 agrees at 7 bases. After removal of 0 bases from V and 0 bases from J, the junction contained 17 bases not matched to a gene. The CDR3 consists of 22 residues. The germline CDR1 and CDR2 sequences are KGHSH and LQKENI. CDR3 sequence reads: CASSPPPLLQGSRGSGANVLTF. Here the CDR3 DNA reads TGTGCCAGCTCACCACCCCCTTTGCTACAGGGGTCCCGCGGCTCTGGGGCCAACGTCCTGACTTTC.